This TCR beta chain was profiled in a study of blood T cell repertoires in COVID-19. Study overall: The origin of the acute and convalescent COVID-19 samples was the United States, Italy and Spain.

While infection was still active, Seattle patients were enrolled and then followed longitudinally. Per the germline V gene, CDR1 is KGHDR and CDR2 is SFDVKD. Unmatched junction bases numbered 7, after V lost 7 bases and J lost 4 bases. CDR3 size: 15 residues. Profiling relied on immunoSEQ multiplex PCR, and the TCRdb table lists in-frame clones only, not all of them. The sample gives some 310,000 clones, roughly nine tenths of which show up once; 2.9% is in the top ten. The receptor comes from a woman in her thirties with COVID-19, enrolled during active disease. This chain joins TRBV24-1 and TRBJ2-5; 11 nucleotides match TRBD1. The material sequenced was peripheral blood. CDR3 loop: CATRATGTGGETQYF. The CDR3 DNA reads TGTGCCACCAGAGCCACCGGGACAGGGGGAGAGACCCAGTACTTC.